This record looks at one TCR beta chain sequence and its context. Its antigen is currently not known. No quality values exist for individual bases; no much larger clone is one base distant. Using the deep immunoSEQ assay, multiplex PCR amplified TCR CDR3 regions from genomic DNA. Extracted genomic DNA from each cell subset was spread evenly across all wells of several immunoSEQ 96-well plates, with each plate serving as a replicate. Each replicate PCR for sorted subsets received approximately 220 ng genomic DNA, equal to roughly 30,000 T cell genomes. Purified libraries were quantified with a Qubit 3.0 fluorometer, sized on a Bioanalyzer 2100, and re-quantified with the KAPA Library Quantification kit. Every immunoSEQ 96-well plate was sequenced on a separate single-read 150-cycle Illumina NextSeq 550 flow cell. Regarding the original processing steps: The immunoSEQ output contained only junctional sequences without quality scores, so filtering could not match that applied to full-length reads. To assign V/J genes and CDR3, sequences were annotated against IMGT germline references using PyIR, a Python wrapper for IgBLAST v1.9. Reads were removed for weak V/J assignments (E-value above 1e-6), missing CDR3, stop codons, out-of-frame junctions, or ambiguous translated residues. V3J clonotypes were defined as sequences sharing an identical inferred V gene, J gene, and CDR3 amino acid sequence. The percentage overlap between two repertoires was calculated by dividing the number of shared unique clonotypes by the size of the smaller repertoire. Repertoire richness was assessed with RTK rarefaction, the Chao1 estimator, and Recon v2.1 estimates of unobserved clonotypes. OLGA was used to compute generation probabilities for all TCRbeta clonotypes that the gDNA method yielded from a handful of donors. TCRdb limited this immuneACCESS table to in-frame rearrangements with V and J called. A share of clones is missing; checked studies link under half to unresolved V genes, and the rest is unexplained. The DNA gave D and trimming, while V, J and clone size come from that table. The sample table holds some 2.1 million clones, of which 85% to 95% were seen once. The top ten clonotypes cover roughly 1% of the sample.

This record belongs to a study of shared clonotypes between healthy human individuals (dated by TCRdb to the early 2020s). In the study overall: A couple of women and three men aged 18 to 49 years were included in the cohort. To estimate repertoire size and how much clonotype sharing occurs between individuals, the study deeply sequenced the blood TCR repertoires of five healthy adults. To increase sequencing depth and limit assay-specific biases, TCR repertoire library preparation and sequencing were carried out by different laboratories using diverse techniques. Per donor, leukapheresis produced somewhere between about 0.94 and 9.5 billion PBMCs. For each donor, CD4 naive and CD4 memory were each run on three plates, CD8 naive on two plates, and CD8 memory on one plate.

General findings and caveats noted by the study authors: The small number of donors limited the genetic and exposure-history diversity represented. Roughly 5% of naive CD4, approximately 3.7% of naive CD8, about 2.1% of memory CD4, and approximately 0.4% of memory CD8 clonotypes were shared across several donors. Even with the large sequencing depth, rarefaction of the sorted-subset datasets indicated that sequencing was incomplete. Only blood was sampled, and tissue TCR repertoires likely differ from those in blood. Compared with non-shared clonotypes, clonotypes shared by all four sorted-subset donors had higher generation probabilities. Larger estimated clonotype richness was generally found for naive subsets than for memory subsets. Pairwise subsampling indicated that sequencing depth was expected to affect the degree of clonotype sharing among donors.

CD8 naive samples were obtained by positive selection for CCR7 among CD45RO-negative cells, yielding a CD45RA+CCR7+ population from which TemRA cells were excluded. The donors were healthy, HIV-negative adults with no recently reported acute infections or vaccinations. Every donor was a Caucasian adult living in Nashville, Tennessee, USA. After blood collection by leukapheresis, PBMCs were isolated using Ficoll-Histopaque density gradient centrifugation and then cryopreserved in the vapor phase of liquid nitrogen. Analytical flow cytometry was used to check the purity and quantity of every magnetically sorted T cell population. From each sorted fraction, genomic DNA was isolated and quantified by UV absorbance on a Nanodrop 2000c. Trimming takes 2 bases off V and 8 bases off J; junction bases not matched to a gene: 5. Including cysteine and phenylalanine, the CDR3 has 14 amino acids. Here the CDR3 DNA is all that survives: 42 bases in frame from base 1. From the germline V gene (reference sequence), CDR1 is MNHEY and CDR2 is SMNVEV.

The V and J genes are TRBV27 and TRBJ1-2, with 10 bases in between that match TRBD1. The receptor comes from a man aged 18 to 30 in good health. Sequencing input: naive CD8+ T cells sorted from blood. This sample's cell subset or site label indicates: CD45RA+CCR7+. The base sequence is TGTGCCAGCAGTTTAGGGGGACAGGGGTACGGCTACACCTTC. Its protein product is CASSLGGQGYGYTF.